This record concerns one TCR beta chain sequence. These data belong to a study of shared clonotypes between healthy human individuals. On sorted subsets, replicate PCRs used roughly 190 ng DNA, or some 28,000 T cell genomes. Clones were sequenced by immunoSEQ multiplex PCR, and TCRdb holds only the in-frame ones, with some missing. The sample contains some 500,000 clones, around 95% of which appear only once. Trimming pared 4 bases from V and 3 bases from J, leaving 5 bases between. This CDR3 has 11 residues. Germline CDR1 is SGHTS and CDR2 is YDEGEE. The sequence was collected from a woman in her 30s in good health. The V call is TRBV5-8, the J call TRBJ2-7; D uncertain. The source material was naive CD4+ T cells sorted from blood. Subset: CD45RA+ positively selected. CDR3 amino acids: CASSRRYEQYF. In DNA form, the CDR3 reads TGTGCCAGCAGCCGACGCTACGAGCAGTACTTC.